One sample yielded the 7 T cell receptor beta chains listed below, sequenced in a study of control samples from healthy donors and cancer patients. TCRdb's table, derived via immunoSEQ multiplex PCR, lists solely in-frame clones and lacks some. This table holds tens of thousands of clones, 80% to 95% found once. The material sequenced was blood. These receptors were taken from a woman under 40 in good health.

CDR3 nucleotide sequence: TGTGCCAGCAGTCCCGGGACGTGGTTCTACGAGCAGTACTTC. Translation: CASSPGTWFYEQYF. This rearrangement joins TRBV11-3 to TRBJ2-7; perhaps D is TRBD1 or TRBD2 (5 bases each). This CDR3 spans 14 amino acids. Germline-derived CDR1 and CDR2 are SGHNT and YENEEA. The V and J ends lost 6 bases and 3 bases respectively, with 15 bases between them.

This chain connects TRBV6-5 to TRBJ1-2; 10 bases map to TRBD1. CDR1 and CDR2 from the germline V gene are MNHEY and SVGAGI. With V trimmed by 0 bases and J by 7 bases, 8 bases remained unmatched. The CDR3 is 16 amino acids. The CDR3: CASSYSPGQGSAGYTF. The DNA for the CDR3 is TGTGCCAGCAGTTACTCGCCGGGACAGGGGTCCGCTGGCTACACCTTC.

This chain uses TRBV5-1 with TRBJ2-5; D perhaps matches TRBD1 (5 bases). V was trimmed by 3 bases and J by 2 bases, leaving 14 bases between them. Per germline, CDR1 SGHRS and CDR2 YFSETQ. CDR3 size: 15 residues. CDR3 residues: CASSSRQPKQETQYF. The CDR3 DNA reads TGCGCCAGCAGCTCCCGACAGCCGAAACAAGAGACCCAGTACTTC.

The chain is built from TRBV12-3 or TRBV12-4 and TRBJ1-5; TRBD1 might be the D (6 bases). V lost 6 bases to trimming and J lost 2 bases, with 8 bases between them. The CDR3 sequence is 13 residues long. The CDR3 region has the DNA TGTGCCAGCAGCCGACAGGGCAATCAGCCCCAGCATTTT. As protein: CASSRQGNQPQHF.

CDR3 coding DNA: TGTGCCAGTATATTTAGCGGGAGGTACGAGCAGTACTTC. Its translation is CASIFSGRYEQYF. The chain has TRBV6-5 and TRBJ2-7, with 10 bases aligning to TRBD2. The CDR3 extends over 13 amino acids. Per germline, CDR1 MNHEY and CDR2 SVGAGI. J gave up 4 bases and V 9 bases, and 6 bases lay outside the gene matches.

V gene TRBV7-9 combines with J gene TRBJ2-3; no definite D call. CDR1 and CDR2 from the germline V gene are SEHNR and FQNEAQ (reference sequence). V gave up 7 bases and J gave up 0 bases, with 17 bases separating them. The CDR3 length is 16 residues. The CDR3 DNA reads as TGTGCCAGCACCCACCGGCGAGGACGGAGCACAGATACGCAGTATTTT. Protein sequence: CASTHRRGRSTDTQYF.

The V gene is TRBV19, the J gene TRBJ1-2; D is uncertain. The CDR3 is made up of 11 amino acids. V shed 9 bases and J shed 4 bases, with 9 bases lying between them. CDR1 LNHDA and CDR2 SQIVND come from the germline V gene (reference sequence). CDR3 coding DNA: TGTGCCAGCCGTGAACGCTATGGCTACACCTTC. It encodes CASRERYGYTF.